This TCR beta chain was identified during a study of cytomegalovirus exposure and HLA in healthy donors (dated by TCRdb to the late 2010s). Study-wide context: In an earlier analysis of approximately 640 of the donors, 250 to 350 Gb of sequence data and approximately 100 million unique TCR beta sequences from roughly 200 million T cells were reported. The study aimed to test whether signatures of past pathogen exposure could be identified by cataloging public T cell receptors. An earlier analysis of roughly 600 of the donors used high-throughput TCR beta sequencing to judge whether each TCR beta V gene segment behaved as functional or pseudogenic. The number of donors typed differed by locus, with roughly 620-640 for A, B, C, DRB1 and DQB1, around 560 for DQA1, 600 to 610 for DPA1, and some 470 for DPB1. In the later analysis, no new phenotypic data were used to find candidate immune exposures; instead, reliance was placed on TCR beta sequences and their occurrence across donors. To predict cytomegalovirus infection status, the study brought together high-throughput TCR immunosequencing, statistical association of individual TCRs with disease status, and machine learning. Of the 350 to 400 genotyped donors, around 81% fell in the genetic ancestry cluster associated with self-reported Caucasian donors. A later genetic analysis used genome-wide SNP genotypes for 398 of the 666 donors, treating that subset as a discovery cohort. Using immunosequencing, the study profiled T cell repertoires from approximately 700 subjects and related those repertoires to cytomegalovirus serostatus. About five DR-DQ haplotypes were treated as single units for association and clustering because of strong linkage in the cohort. Among almost 400 genotyped donors of the cohort, an average of about 240,000 unique TCR beta nucleotide sequences were sequenced per donor, roughly a sixth of them non-productive. A separate validation cohort of 100 to 150 different subjects was used in addition to the 666-subject first cohort. Class I and class II HLA loci were covered by the typing at four-digit resolution. An early release covering some 640 HLA-typed donors comprised about 300 gigabases of sequencing data and tens of millions of unique TCR sequences. Donor age, sex, ethnicity and CMV serostatus were compiled together with the repertoire data. Every discovery cohort repertoire had been produced on one sequencing platform. To study patterns of TCR occurrence, a later analysis re-analyzed previously published TCR beta repertoires from 650 to 750 donors and added high-resolution HLA genotyping.

As regards this clone: Its antigen specificity is not known. No much larger clonotype is one base removed from it; base qualities were not supplied.

Preparation of the library involved the immunoSEQ multiplex PCR assay. For the multiplex PCR, a mixture combining 60 forward primers for TCR Vbeta segments and 13 reverse primers for TCR Jbeta segments was used. Amplification of the CDR3 region of rearranged TCR beta genes was performed with a multiplex PCR assay on genomic DNA. The amplified TCR beta libraries were sequenced on the Illumina HiSeq System as 87-base-pair reads. As for the authors' bioinformatics: Across the roughly 640 repertoires, a later analysis counted 78 million or so unique TCR beta chains, 9.5 million to 12 million of which were shared by at least two donors. Raw reads were error-corrected and collapsed into unique sequences by a nearest-neighbor algorithm in which closely related sequences were merged to remove PCR and sequencing errors. To assign V, D and J gene segments, CDR3 sequences were aligned to IMGT reference sequences. For a sequence to be retained, at least a six-nucleotide match to both a V gene segment and a J gene segment was required. Rearrangements were called productive when the CDR3 lacked stop codons and stayed in frame with V and J; all others were non-productive. Following IMGT convention, CDR3 was defined as the stretch from the second conserved V-encoded cysteine up to the conserved J-encoded phenylalanine. In an earlier analysis of more than 550 of the donors, sequences lacking an unambiguous match to a single V gene segment were excluded. In an earlier analysis of 500 to 750 of the donors, V segments were called functional above 56.7% productive rearrangements and were called segregating when the between-donor standard deviation exceeded 5%. A statistical classification framework was built to diagnose cytomegalovirus status from the catalog of TCR beta chain sequences. In a later analysis, TCR nucleotide sequences were compared against IMGT/GENE-DB human TR gene sequences so that V and J genes could be assigned. In a later analysis, CDR3 sequences and most-parsimonious VDJ recombination scenarios were assigned using the TCRdist pipeline. A later analysis defined each TCR beta chain by its CDR3 amino acid sequence plus V-gene family, and excluded reads lacking a unique V-gene family. A later analysis removed 500 to 650 highly shared, low-generation-probability nucleotide sequences to deal with suspected cross-contamination and a sequencing artifact. In a later analysis, a clonal expansion index was calculated for each public chain from normalized within-repertoire ranks of inferred template counts. In a later analysis, generation probabilities were computed with a VDJ recombination model fitted to out-of-frame rearrangements, and the resulting probabilities were checked against IGoR. In a later analysis, hypergeometric tests were used to score TCR-TCR, TCR-HLA and TCR-CMV co-occurrence, with a repertoire-size bias correction applied to TCR pairs. In a later analysis, false discovery rates were estimated by permuting HLA or CMV assignments 20 times. In a later analysis, co-occurring TCRs were grouped with DBSCAN, and TCRdist sequence similarity was added when clustering was performed within HLA-allele-positive subsets. Repertoires with fewer than 30,000 or more than 120,000 public chains, plus five repertoires with anomalous nucleotide sharing, were excluded from co-occurrence clustering. TCRdb's version of the immuneACCESS table is confined to in-frame rearrangements and falls short of the full clone set. An unresolved V gene accounts for under half of the shortfall where checked; the remainder is of unknown origin. Clone size and V and J calls were adopted from that table, with D and trimming inferred from the DNA. Counted in this sample were roughly 290,000 clones; 85% to 90% of them appeared once. The leading ten clones occupy roughly 2.3% of the sample.

Overall study outcomes, separate from this receptor: In the study, some 180 TCR beta chains were listed as associated with cytomegalovirus. A later genetic analysis associated a missense DCLRE1C variant with V-gene and J-gene trimming of TCR beta chains, and an independent cohort replicated the association. Cytomegalovirus status was reported to be diagnosed by the classifier with high specificity and sensitivity in both the original and validation cohorts. According to a later analysis, parvovirus B19, influenza, CMV and Epstein-Barr virus appeared linked to several top co-occurrence clusters. Three of the identified cytomegalovirus-associated TCR beta chains were confirmed in vitro to be specific for cytomegalovirus antigens. In an earlier analysis of roughly 560 of the donors, most TCR beta V segments were observed in productive rearrangements about 90% or about 30% of the time, broadly matching IMGT annotations. According to the authors, the approach could potentially be generalized to other disease states and immunological phenotypes. Assigning TCR associations to individual alleles was difficult when HLA alleles, especially DR and DQ, strongly co-occurred. A later genetic analysis reported fewer N-insertions in productive TCRs among donors in an Asian-associated ancestry cluster than the roughly 720-donor mean. Most TCR sequences were seen in very few donors, while some public TCRs were found in many individuals. The earlier analysis of around 600 of the donors excluded some 16 rarely observed V segments, including chromosome 9 orphons, because counts were too low. In a later analysis, the rate of TCR association differed among HLA loci, with DRB1 alleles having the most associated TCRs and HLA-C alleles having the fewest. The presence/absence analyses assumed that sequencing depth was roughly uniform across donors, and that assumption may not be true. In a later analysis, HLA-associated TCR beta chains showed more clonal expansion and lower generation probabilities than non-associated chains that were equally common. A further reported finding was that TCR beta sequences accurately predicted the HLA-A and HLA-B alleles for most subjects in the first cohort. The 87-base-pair reads could not distinguish some IMGT-functional V segments, including TRBV6-2 and TRBV6-3, so those segments were excluded. Linkage disequilibrium might explain the correlated functional status among segregating V segments, but an unknown experimental factor could not be excluded. The cohort was sequenced for TCR beta chains only, and without alpha or paired-chain data the features that could be detected were limited. Because HLA typing was missing for some donors at each locus, association tests included only the typed subset. A cluster of highly shared sequence variants was judged likely to be a technical artifact of the sequencing pipeline. Immune exposure information for the cohort was limited to CMV serostatus. A later analysis found that most CMV-associated TCR beta chains appeared HLA-restricted, with HLA associations seemingly driven largely by CMV exposure. Specific HLA alleles were associated with 15,000 to 20,000 TCR beta sequences at a false discovery rate of 0.05 in a later analysis.

The cohort consisted of 600 to 700 healthy bone marrow donors. At the time of sampling, all cohort members were nominally healthy, though unrecorded immune exposures were likely present. The donor tested CMV seronegative, placing the donor among the roughly 350 seronegative members of the cohort. Each donor provided a peripheral blood sample, and peripheral blood mononuclear cells were used for TCR beta sequencing. Genomic DNA was extracted from the blood cell samples with the Qiagen DNeasy Blood Extraction Kit. Inclusive of the bounding cysteine and phenylalanine, the CDR3 is 14 residues long. Of all the DNA, just the CDR3 is kept, 42 bases in frame from base 1. Trimming takes 3 bases from V and 0 bases from J, and the germline ends sit 10 bases apart. Via the germline V gene, CDR1 is SQVTM and CDR2 ANQGSEA.

The sequence derives from a woman younger than 30 in good health and CMV-seronegative. The specimen sequenced was PBMCs. The receptor chain draws on TRBV29-1 and TRBJ2-3; there is no confident call for the D gene. CDR3 protein: CSVDLATSTDTQYF. The nucleotides are TGCAGCGTTGATCTCGCGACTAGCACAGATACGCAGTATTTT.